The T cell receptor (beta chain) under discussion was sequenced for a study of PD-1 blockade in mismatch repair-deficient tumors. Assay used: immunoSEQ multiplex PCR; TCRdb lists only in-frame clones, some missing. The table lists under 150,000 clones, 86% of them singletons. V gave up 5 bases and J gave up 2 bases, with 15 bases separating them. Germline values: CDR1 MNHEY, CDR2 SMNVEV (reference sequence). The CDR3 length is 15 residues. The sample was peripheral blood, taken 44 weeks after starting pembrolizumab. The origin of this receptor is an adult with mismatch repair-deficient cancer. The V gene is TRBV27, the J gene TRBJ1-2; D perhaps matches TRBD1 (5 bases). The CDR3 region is CASSPGGGRNYGYTF. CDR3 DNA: TGTGCCAGCAGTCCGGGCGGGGGTCGGAACTATGGCTACACCTTC.